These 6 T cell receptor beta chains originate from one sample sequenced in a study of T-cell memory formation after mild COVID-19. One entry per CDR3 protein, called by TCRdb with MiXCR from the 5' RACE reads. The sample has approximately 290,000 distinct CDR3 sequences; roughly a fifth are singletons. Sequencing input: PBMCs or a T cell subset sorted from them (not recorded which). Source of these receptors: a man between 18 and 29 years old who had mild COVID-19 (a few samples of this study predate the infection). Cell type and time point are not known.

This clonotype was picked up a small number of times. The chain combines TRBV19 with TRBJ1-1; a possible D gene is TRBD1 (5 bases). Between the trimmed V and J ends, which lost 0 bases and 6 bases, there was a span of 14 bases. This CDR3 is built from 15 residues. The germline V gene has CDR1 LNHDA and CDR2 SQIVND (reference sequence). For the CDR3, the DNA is TGTGCCAGTAGTATAGAACAGGAGATTGGGGCTGAAGCTTTCTTT. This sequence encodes CASSIEQEIGAEAFF.

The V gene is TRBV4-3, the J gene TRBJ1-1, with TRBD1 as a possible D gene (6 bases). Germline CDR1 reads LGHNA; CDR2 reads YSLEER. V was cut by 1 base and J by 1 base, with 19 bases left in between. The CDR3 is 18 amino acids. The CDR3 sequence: CASSQGKWGQGPNTEAFF. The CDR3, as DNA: TGCGCCAGCAGCCAAGGAAAATGGGGGCAAGGACCGAACACTGAAGCTTTCTTT.

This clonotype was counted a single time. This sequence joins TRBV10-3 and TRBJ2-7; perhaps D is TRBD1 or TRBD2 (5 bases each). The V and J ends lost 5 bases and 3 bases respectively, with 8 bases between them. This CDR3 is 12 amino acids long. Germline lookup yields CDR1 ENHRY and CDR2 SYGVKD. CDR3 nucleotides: TGTGCCATCAGTCCAGGGAGCTACGAGCAGTACGTC. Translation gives CAISPGSYEQYV.

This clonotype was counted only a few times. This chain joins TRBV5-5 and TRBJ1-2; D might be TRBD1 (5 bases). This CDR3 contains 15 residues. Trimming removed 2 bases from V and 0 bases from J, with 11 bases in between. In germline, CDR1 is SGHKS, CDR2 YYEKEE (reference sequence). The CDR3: CASSFGGSSNYGYTF. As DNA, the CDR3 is TGTGCCAGCAGCTTCGGGGGTTCCTCTAACTATGGCTACACCTTC.

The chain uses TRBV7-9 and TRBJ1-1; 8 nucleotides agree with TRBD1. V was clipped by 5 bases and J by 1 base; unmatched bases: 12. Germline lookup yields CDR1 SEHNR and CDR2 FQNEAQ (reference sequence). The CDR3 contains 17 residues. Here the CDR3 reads CASSAGLDRAKNTEAFF. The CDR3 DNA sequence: TGTGCCAGCAGCGCCGGTCTGGACAGGGCCAAGAACACTGAAGCTTTCTTT.

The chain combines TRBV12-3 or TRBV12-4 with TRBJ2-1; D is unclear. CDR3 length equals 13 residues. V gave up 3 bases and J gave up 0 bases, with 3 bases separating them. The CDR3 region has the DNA TGTGCCAGCAGTTTCCACTCCTACAATGAGCAGTTCTTC. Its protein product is CASSFHSYNEQFF.